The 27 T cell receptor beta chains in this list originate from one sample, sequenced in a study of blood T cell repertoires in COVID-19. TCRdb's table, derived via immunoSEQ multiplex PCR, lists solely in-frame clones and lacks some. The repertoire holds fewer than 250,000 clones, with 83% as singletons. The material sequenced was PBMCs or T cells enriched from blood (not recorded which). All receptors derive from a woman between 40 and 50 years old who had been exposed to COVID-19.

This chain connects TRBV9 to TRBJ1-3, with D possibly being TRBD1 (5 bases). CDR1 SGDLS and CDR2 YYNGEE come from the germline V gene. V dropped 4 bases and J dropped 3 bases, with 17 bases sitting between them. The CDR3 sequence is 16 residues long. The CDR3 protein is CASSPPGGAVGNTIYF. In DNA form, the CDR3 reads TGTGCCAGCAGCCCCCCGGGAGGGGCAGTTGGAAACACCATATATTTT.

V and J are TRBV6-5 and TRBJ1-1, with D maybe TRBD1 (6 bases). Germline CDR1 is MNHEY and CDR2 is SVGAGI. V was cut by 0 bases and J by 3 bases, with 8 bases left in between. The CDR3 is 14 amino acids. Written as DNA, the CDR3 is TGTGCCAGCAGTTACTCCCCAGGGGACACTGAAGCTTTCTTT. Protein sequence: CASSYSPGDTEAFF.

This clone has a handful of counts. Written as DNA, the CDR3 is TGTGCCAGCAGCCTAGGAGCGGGGCGATTCCAGAATGAGCAGTTCTTC. Translation gives CASSLGAGRFQNEQFF. The chain combines TRBV14 with TRBJ2-1; 7 bases are a match to TRBD2. This CDR3 has 16 residues. Trimming at V came to 4 bases and at J to 7 bases, leaving 13 bases not matched to a gene. Germline V CDR1 and CDR2: SGHDN, FVKESK.

CDR3 sequence: CATSPGQGANEQFF. In nucleotides, the CDR3 is TGTGCCACCAGCCCGGGACAGGGGGCCAATGAGCAGTTCTTC. The rearrangement uses TRBV24-1 and TRBJ2-1; 12 nucleotides align to TRBD1. The CDR3 has 14 residues. Germline V gene lookup returns CDR1 KGHDR and CDR2 SFDVKD. V gave up 7 bases and J gave up 6 bases; unmatched junction bases: 3.

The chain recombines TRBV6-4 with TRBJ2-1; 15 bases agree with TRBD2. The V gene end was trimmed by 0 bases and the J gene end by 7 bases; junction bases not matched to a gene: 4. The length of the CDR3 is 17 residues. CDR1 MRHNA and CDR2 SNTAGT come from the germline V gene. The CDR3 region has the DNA TGTGCCAGCAGTGACTCTGGACTAGCGGGGGGGAGTAATGAGCAGTTCTTC. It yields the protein CASSDSGLAGGSNEQFF.

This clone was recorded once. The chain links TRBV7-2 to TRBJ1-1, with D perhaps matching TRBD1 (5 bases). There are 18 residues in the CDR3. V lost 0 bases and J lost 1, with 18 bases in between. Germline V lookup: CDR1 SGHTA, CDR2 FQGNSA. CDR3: CASSLAKRRGAGNTEAFF. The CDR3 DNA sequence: TGTGCCAGCAGCTTAGCGAAGAGGAGGGGAGCGGGGAACACTGAAGCTTTCTTT.

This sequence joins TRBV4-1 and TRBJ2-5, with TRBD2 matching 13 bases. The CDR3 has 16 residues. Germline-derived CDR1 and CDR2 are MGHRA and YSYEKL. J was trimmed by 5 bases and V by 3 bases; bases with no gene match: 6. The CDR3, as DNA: TGCGCCAGCAGCCAGGTTTTGGGACTAGCGGGGGAGACCCAGTACTTC. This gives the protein CASSQVLGLAGETQYF.

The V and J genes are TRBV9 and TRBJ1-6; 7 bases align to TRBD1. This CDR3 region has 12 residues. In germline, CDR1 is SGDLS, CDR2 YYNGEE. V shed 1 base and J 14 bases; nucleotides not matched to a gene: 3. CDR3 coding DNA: TGTGCCAGCAGCGTACCGGGACAGTCCCTCCACTTT. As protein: CASSVPGQSLHF.

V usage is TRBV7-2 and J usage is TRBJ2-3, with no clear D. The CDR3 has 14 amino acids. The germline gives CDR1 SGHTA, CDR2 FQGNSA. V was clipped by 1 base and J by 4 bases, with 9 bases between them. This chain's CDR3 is CASSLGASSDTQYF. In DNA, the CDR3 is TGTGCCAGCAGCTTAGGGGCGTCGTCAGATACGCAGTATTTT.

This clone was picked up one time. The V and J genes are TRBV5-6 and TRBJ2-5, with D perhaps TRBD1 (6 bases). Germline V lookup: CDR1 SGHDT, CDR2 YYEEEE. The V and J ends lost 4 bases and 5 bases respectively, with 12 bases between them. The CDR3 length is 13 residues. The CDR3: CASSDTGTETQYF. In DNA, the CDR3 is TGTGCCAGCAGCGATACAGGGACCGAGACCCAGTACTTC.

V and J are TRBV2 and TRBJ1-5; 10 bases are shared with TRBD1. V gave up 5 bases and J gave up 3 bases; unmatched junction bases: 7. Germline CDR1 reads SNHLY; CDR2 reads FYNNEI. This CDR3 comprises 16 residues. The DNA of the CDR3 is TGTGCCAGCAGTTTGGGGACAGGGGCCAACAATCAGCCCCAGCATTTT. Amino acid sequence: CASSLGTGANNQPQHF.

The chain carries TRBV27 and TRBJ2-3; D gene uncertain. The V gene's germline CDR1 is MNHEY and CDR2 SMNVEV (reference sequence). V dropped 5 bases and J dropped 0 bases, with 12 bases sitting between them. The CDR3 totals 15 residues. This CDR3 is CASSLVGLSTDTQYF. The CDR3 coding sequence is TGTGCCAGCAGTCTCGTTGGCCTTAGCACAGATACGCAGTATTTT.

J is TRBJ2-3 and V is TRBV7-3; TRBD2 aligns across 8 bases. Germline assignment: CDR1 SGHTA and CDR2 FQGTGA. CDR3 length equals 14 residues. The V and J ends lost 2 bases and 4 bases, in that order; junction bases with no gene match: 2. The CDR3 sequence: CASSLDGGADTQYF. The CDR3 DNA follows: TGTGCCAGCAGCTTAGACGGGGGGGCAGATACGCAGTATTTT.

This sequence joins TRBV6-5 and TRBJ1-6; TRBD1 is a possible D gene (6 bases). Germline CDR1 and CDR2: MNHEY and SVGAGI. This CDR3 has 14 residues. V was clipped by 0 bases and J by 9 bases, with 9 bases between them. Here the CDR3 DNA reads TGTGCCAGCAGTTACTCCCCCAGGGGTTCACCCCTCCACTTT. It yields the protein CASSYSPRGSPLHF.

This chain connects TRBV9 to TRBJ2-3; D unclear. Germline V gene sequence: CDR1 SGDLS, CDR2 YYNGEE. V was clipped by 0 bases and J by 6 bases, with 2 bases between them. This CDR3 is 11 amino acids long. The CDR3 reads CASSVADTQYF. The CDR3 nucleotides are TGTGCCAGCAGCGTAGCGGATACGCAGTATTTT. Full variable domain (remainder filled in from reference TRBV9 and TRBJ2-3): DSGVTQTPKHLITATGQRVTLRCSPRSGDLSVYWYQQSLDQGLQFLIQYYNGEERAKGNILERFSAQQFPDLHSELNLSSLELGDSALYFCASSVADTQYFGPGTRLTVL.

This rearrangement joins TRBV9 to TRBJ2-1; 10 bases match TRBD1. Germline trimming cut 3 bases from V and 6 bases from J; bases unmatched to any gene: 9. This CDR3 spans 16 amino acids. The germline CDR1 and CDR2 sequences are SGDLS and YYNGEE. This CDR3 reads CASSGGQGIKSNEQFF. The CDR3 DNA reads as TGTGCCAGCAGCGGGGGACAGGGGATCAAGTCCAATGAGCAGTTCTTC.

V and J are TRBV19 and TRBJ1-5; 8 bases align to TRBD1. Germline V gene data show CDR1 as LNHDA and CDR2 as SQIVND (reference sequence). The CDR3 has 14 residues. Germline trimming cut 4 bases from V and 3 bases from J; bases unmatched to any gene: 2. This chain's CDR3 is CASSTQGDNQPQHF. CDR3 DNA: TGTGCCAGTAGTACACAGGGGGACAATCAGCCCCAGCATTTT. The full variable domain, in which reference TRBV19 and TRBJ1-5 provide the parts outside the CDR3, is DGGITQSPKYLFRKEGQNVTLSCEQNLNHDAMYWYRQDPGQGLRLIYYSQIVNDFQKGDIAEGYSVSREKKESFPLTVTSAQKNPTAFYLCASSTQGDNQPQHFGDGTRLSIL.

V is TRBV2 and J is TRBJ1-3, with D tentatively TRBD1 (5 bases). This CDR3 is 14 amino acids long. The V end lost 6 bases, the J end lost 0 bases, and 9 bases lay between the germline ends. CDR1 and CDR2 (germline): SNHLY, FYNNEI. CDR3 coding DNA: TGTGCCAGCAGACCGCAGGGCTCTGGAAACACCATATATTTT. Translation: CASRPQGSGNTIYF.

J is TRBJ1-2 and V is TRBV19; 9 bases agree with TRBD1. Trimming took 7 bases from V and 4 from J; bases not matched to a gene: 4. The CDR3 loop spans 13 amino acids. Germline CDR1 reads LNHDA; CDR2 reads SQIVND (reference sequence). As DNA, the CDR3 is TGTGCCAGTAAAGGACAGGGGCTCTATGGCTACACCTTC. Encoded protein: CASKGQGLYGYTF.

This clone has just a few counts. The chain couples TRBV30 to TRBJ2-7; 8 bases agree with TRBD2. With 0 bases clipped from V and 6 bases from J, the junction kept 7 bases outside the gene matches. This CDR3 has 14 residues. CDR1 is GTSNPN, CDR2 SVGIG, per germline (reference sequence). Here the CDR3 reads CAWSVGAGGLEQYF. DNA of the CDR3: TGTGCCTGGAGTGTAGGGGCGGGGGGTCTCGAGCAGTACTTC. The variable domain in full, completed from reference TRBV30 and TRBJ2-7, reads SQTIHQWPATLVQPVGSPLSLECTVEGTSNPNLYWYRQAAGRGLQLLFYSVGIGQISSEVPQNLSASRPQDRQFILSSKKLLLSDSGFYLCAWSVGAGGLEQYFGPGTRLTVT.

CDR3 protein: CASSFTGGDEQYF. CDR3 coding DNA: TGTGCCAGCAGCTTTACAGGGGGCGACGAGCAGTACTTC. The J gene is TRBJ2-7, the V gene TRBV5-4; 9 nucleotides align to TRBD1. This CDR3 comprises 13 residues. The junction had 2 bases not matched to a gene; V was cut back by 2 bases and J by 5 bases. The germline CDR1 and CDR2 sequences are SGHNT and YYREEE (reference sequence).

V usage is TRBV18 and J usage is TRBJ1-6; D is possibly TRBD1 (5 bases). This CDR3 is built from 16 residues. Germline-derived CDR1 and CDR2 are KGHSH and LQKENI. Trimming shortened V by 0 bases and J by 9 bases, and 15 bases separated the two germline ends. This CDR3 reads CASSPPSGRQGSPLHF. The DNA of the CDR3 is TGTGCCAGCTCACCACCCTCGGGTCGTCAGGGTTCACCCCTCCACTTT. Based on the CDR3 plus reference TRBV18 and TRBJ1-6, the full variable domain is NAGVMQNPRHLVRRRGQEARLRCSPMKGHSHVYWYRQLPEEGLKFMVYLQKENIIDESGMPKERFSAEFPKEGPSILRIQQVVRGDSAAYFCASSPPSGRQGSPLHFGNGTRLTVT.

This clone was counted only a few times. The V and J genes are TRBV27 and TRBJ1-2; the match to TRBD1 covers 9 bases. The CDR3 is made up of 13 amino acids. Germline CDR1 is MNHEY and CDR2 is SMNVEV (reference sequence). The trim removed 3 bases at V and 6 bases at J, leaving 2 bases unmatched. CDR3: CASSLRDRDGYTF. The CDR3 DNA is TGTGCCAGCAGTTTGCGGGACAGGGATGGCTACACCTTC.

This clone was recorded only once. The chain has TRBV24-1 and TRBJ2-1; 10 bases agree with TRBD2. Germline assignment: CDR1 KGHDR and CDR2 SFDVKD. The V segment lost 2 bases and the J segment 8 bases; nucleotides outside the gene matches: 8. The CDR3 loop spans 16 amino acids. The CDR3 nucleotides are TGTGCCACCAGTGATTCCTCCCAAGCGGGGGGGGATGAGCAGTTCTTC. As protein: CATSDSSQAGGDEQFF.

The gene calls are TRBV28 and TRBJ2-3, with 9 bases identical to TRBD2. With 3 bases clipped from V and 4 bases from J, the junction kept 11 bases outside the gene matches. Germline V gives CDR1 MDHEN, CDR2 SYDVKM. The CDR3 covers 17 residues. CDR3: CASSFLGGGVKSDTQYF. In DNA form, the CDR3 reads TGTGCCAGCAGTTTTTTAGGCGGGGGGGTGAAATCAGATACGCAGTATTTT.

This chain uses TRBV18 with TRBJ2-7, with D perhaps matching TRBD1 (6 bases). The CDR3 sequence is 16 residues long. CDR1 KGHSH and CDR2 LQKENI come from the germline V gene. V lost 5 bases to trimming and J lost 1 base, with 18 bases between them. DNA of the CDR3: TGTGCCAGCTCATTAGCCGGGACACTGAATTCCTACGAGCAGTACTTC. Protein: CASSLAGTLNSYEQYF.

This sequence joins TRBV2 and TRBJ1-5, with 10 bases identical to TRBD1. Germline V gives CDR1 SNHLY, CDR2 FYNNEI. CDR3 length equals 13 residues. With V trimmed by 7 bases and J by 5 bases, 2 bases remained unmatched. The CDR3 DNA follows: TGTGCCAGCAATGGACAGGGGGATCAGCCCCAGCATTTT. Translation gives CASNGQGDQPQHF.